The 13 T cell receptor beta chains reported below all come from one sample, sequenced in a study of blood T cell repertoires in COVID-19. Data came from immunoSEQ multiplex PCR; TCRdb stores just in-frame clones and leaves some out. The repertoire includes 150,000 to 200,000 clones, more than 65% of them detected once, and approximately 2.6% sits in the top ten. Material: peripheral blood. The receptor set was obtained from a human donor with acute or convalescent COVID-19. The donor label of this sample is uncertain.

This chain links TRBV2 with TRBJ1-1, with D tentatively TRBD1 (5 bases). The germline gives CDR1 SNHLY, CDR2 FYNNEI. Trimming shortened V by 9 bases and J by 1 base, and 9 bases separated the two germline ends. This CDR3 has 12 residues. The CDR3 sequence: CASRGSNTEAFF. The CDR3 nucleotides are TGTGCCAGTAGGGGATCGAACACTGAAGCTTTCTTT.

In its sample, this clone was seen a few times. The gene calls are TRBV15 and TRBJ1-2, with 11 bases aligning to TRBD1. After removal of 5 bases from V and 4 bases from J, the junction contained 9 bases not matched to a gene. The CDR3 spans 16 residues. The germline gives CDR1 LNHNV, CDR2 YYDKDF (reference sequence). In nucleotides, the CDR3 is TGTGCCACCAGCCCTCGGACAGGGGGCGATGGCTATGGCTACACCTTC. It specifies CATSPRTGGDGYGYTF. The complete variable domain, with remaining parts taken from reference TRBV15 and TRBJ1-2, reads DAMVIQNPRYQVTQFGKPVTLSCSQTLNHNVMYWYQQKSSQAPKLLFHYYDKDFNNEADTPDNFQSRRPNTSFCFLDIRSPGLGDTAMYLCATSPRTGGDGYGYTFGSGTRLTVV.

DNA of the CDR3: TGTGCCAGTAGTATCACCTATGCGGCGGGGACCTACAATGAGCAGTTCTTC. Translating it yields CASSITYAAGTYNEQFF. This chain links TRBV19 with TRBJ2-1; a possible D gene is TRBD2 (6 bases). This CDR3 region has 17 residues. Germline values: CDR1 LNHDA, CDR2 SQIVND (reference sequence). Trimming removed 3 bases at V and 2 bases at J, with 17 bases between. Full variable domain (rest looked up from reference TRBV19 and TRBJ2-1): DGGITQSPKYLFRKEGQNVTLSCEQNLNHDAMYWYRQDPGQGLRLIYYSQIVNDFQKGDIAEGYSVSREKKESFPLTVTSAQKNPTAFYLCASSITYAAGTYNEQFFGPGTRLTVL.

The gene calls are TRBV2 and TRBJ2-3; the D gene is possibly TRBD1 (6 bases). CDR3 length: 16 residues. The germline V gene encodes CDR1 SNHLY and CDR2 FYNNEI. The V end was cut by 0 bases, the J end by 6 bases, with 16 bases between. CDR3 sequence: CASSEAGDNFLDTQYF. The CDR3 bases are TGTGCCAGCAGTGAAGCTGGGGACAACTTCTTGGATACGCAGTATTTT.

The V call is TRBV5-1, the J call TRBJ1-6; TRBD1 aligns across 7 bases. CDR3 length equals 16 residues. Trimming took 4 bases from V and 5 from J; bases not matched to a gene: 9. Germline CDR1 and CDR2: SGHRS and YFSETQ. The chain's CDR3 is CASSATPGTDNSPLHF. The CDR3 DNA reads TGCGCCAGCAGCGCAACACCCGGGACAGATAATTCACCCCTCCACTTT.

The rearrangement uses TRBV28 and TRBJ1-2, with 8 bases identical to TRBD1. The V segment lost 2 bases and the J segment 5 bases; nucleotides outside the gene matches: 13. There are 17 residues in the CDR3. The germline V gene encodes CDR1 MDHEN and CDR2 SYDVKM. The CDR3 reads CASSLPRGPRGGYGYTF. CDR3 nucleotides: TGTGCCAGCAGTTTACCCAGGGGGCCCAGAGGGGGGTATGGCTACACCTTC.

The chain couples TRBV12-3 or TRBV12-4 to TRBJ1-4; 7 bases map to TRBD1. CDR3 length: 11 amino acids. J lost 10 bases, V lost 6 bases, and 2 bases had no gene match. The CDR3 DNA follows: TGTGCCAGCAGCCCAGGGGGAAAACTGTTTTTT. Amino acid sequence: CASSPGGKLFF.

The chain has TRBV9 and TRBJ2-7, with 7 bases aligning to TRBD1. Germline V gives CDR1 SGDLS, CDR2 YYNGEE. After removal of 4 bases from V and 7 bases from J, the junction contained 11 bases not matched to a gene. This CDR3 spans 14 amino acids. The CDR3 here is CASSPNDRVWEQYF. CDR3 in DNA: TGTGCCAGCAGCCCTAACGACAGGGTTTGGGAGCAGTACTTC.

On this clone itself: In the same sample, other DNA sequences code for this CDR3. V and J are TRBV5-6 and TRBJ2-4, with D perhaps TRBD2 (6 bases). CDR1 SGHDT and CDR2 YYEEEE come from the germline V gene. The CDR3 extends over 16 amino acids. With 0 bases removed from V and 1 base from J, the gap between germline ends came to 11 bases. The CDR3 reads CASSLVGSGAKNIQYF. CDR3 DNA sequence: TGTGCCAGCAGCTTGGTTGGCAGCGGGGCCAAAAACATTCAGTACTTC.

DNA for the CDR3: TGTGCCAGCTCGCCCGGGACAGGGGGCGCCACCGGGGAGCTGTTTTTT. Translating gives CASSPGTGGATGELFF. The chain employs TRBV18 and TRBJ2-2; 12 bases are shared with TRBD1. Germline V CDR1 and CDR2: KGHSH, LQKENI. There are 16 residues in the CDR3. V lost 6 bases to trimming and J lost 4 bases; unmatched junction nucleotides: 6.

The chain is built from TRBV10-3 and TRBJ2-3; TRBD1 aligns across 8 bases. Unmatched junction bases numbered 8, after V lost 8 bases and J lost 1 base. Germline V gives CDR1 ENHRY, CDR2 SYGVKD. This CDR3 contains 15 residues. The CDR3 protein is CAIGGQGSGTDTQYF. The CDR3 DNA sequence: TGTGCCATCGGTGGACAGGGATCCGGCACAGATACGCAGTATTTT.

The chain links TRBV30 to TRBJ2-2; TRBD1 might be the D (6 bases). The V end lost 3 bases, the J end lost 9 bases, and 11 bases lay between the germline ends. There are 12 residues in the CDR3. The germline CDR1 and CDR2 sequences are GTSNPN and SVGIG (reference sequence). CDR3 nucleotide sequence: TGTGCCTGGAGCGAGGACAGCCGGGAGCTGTTTTTT. It translates to CAWSEDSRELFF.

This clone has more than one count but fewer than ten. The gene calls are TRBV5-4 and TRBJ1-6; TRBD1 is a possible D gene (6 bases). CDR3 size: 15 residues. Germline V gives CDR1 SGHNT, CDR2 YYREEE (reference sequence). Trimming shortened V by 0 bases and J by 9 bases, and 13 bases separated the two germline ends. The CDR3 reads CASSLEAGVGSPLHF. For the CDR3, the DNA is TGTGCCAGCAGCTTGGAGGCAGGGGTGGGTTCACCCCTCCACTTT.